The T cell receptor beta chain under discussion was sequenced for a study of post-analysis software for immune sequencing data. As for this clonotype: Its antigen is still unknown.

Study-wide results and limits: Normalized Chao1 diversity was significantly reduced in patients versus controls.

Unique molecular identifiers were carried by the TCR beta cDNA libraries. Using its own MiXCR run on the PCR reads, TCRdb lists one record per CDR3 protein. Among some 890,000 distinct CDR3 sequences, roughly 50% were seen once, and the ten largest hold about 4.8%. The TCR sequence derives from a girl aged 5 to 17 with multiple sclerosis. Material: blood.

CDR3 nucleotide sequence: TGTGCCAGCAGCTTCGAGGGACGGATCTACGAGCAGTACTTC. Amino acids: CASSFEGRIYEQYF. This chain joins TRBV7-9 and TRBJ2-7; the D gene could be TRBD1 or TRBD2 (5 bases each). The CDR3 runs 14 residues. Germline lookup yields CDR1 SEHNR and CDR2 FQNEAQ (reference sequence). V gave up 3 bases and J gave up 3 bases, with 12 bases separating them.